This TCR beta chain was sequenced for a study of T cell changes during pregnancy in multiple sclerosis. The data were produced by immunoSEQ multiplex PCR, yet TCRdb's version contains in-frame clones alone and is incomplete. This table has approximately 90,000 clones, approximately 94% appearing once. This receptor was obtained from a female donor with multiple sclerosis, enrolled in a pregnancy study. Sequencing was performed on peripheral blood, taken in the third trimester of pregnancy.

In DNA, the CDR3 is TGTGCCAGGGCTCAGGGCTCCACTGAAGCTTTCTTT. Its protein product is CARAQGSTEAFF. V and J are TRBV27 and TRBJ1-1, with D possibly being TRBD1 (5 bases). V was clipped by 9 bases and J by 4 bases, with 12 bases between them. The CDR3 length is 12 residues. From germline, CDR1 is MNHEY and CDR2 SMNVEV (reference sequence).